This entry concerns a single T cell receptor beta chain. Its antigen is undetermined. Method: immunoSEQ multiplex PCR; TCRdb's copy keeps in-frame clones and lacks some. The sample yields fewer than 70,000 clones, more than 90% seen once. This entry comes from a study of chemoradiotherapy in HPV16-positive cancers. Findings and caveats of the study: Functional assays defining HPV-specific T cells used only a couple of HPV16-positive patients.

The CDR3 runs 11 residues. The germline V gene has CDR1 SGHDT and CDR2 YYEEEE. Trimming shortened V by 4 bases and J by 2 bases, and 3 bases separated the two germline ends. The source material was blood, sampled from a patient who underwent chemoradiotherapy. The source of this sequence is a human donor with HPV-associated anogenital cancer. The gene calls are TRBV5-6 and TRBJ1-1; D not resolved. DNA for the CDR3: TGTGCCAGCAGCCTCAACACTGAAGCTTTCTTT. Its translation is CASSLNTEAFF.